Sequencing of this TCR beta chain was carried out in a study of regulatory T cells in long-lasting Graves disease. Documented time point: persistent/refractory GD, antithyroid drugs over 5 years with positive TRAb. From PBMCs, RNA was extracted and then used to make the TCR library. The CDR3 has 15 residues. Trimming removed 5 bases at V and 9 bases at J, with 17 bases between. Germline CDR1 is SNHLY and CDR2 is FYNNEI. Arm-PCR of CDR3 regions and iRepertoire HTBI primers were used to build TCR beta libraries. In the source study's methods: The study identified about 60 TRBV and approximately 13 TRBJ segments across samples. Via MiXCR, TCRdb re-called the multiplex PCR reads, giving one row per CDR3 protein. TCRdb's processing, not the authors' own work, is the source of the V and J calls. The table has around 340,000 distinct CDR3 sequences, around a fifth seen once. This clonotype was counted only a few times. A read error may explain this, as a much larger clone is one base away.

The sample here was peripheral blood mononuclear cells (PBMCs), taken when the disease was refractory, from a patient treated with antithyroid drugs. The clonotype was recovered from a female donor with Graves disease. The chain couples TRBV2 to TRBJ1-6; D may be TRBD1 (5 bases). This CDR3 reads CASSTPDKISSPLHF. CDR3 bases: TGTGCCAGCAGTACACCGGACAAGATCAGTTCACCCCTCCACTTT.